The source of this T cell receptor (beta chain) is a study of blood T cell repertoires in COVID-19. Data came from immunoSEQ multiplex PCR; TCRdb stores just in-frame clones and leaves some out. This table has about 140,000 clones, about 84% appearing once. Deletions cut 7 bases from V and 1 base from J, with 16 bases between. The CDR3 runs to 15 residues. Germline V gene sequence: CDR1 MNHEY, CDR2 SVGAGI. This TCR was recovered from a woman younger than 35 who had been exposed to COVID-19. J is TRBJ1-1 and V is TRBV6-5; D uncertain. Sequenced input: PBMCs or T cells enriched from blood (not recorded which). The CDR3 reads CASTTRSPQNTEAFF. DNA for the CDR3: TGTGCCAGCACCACGCGGTCACCCCAGAACACTGAAGCTTTCTTT.